A single sample gave rise to the 20 T cell receptor beta chains below, sequenced in a study of blood T cell repertoires in COVID-19. Method: immunoSEQ multiplex PCR; TCRdb's copy keeps in-frame clones and lacks some. The sample yields around 75,000 clones, roughly 90% seen once. The specimen was peripheral blood. The receptor set was obtained from a man in his fifties or sixties with acute or convalescent COVID-19.

This clone was counted only a few times. The genes are TRBV7-8 and TRBJ1-2; TRBD1 might be the D (5 bases). Trimming pared 2 bases from V and 0 bases from J, leaving 16 bases between. The CDR3 extends over 17 amino acids. The germline V gene has CDR1 SGHVS and CDR2 FQNEAQ. The DNA of the CDR3 is TGTGCCAGCAGCTTAAACCCCCGGGCAGGGACTAACTATGGCTACACCTTC. This translates into CASSLNPRAGTNYGYTF.

The chain employs TRBV5-1 and TRBJ1-2; tentative D call: TRBD1 (5 bases). The CDR3 is made up of 18 amino acids. The germline gives CDR1 SGHRS, CDR2 YFSETQ. V dropped 1 base and J dropped 3 bases, with 22 bases sitting between them. Written as DNA, the CDR3 is TGCGCCAGCAGCTTGTTGCCTTTCCTTATAGGGGAGGACTATGGCTACACCTTC. It encodes CASSLLPFLIGEDYGYTF. Looking up the rest from reference TRBV5-1 and TRBJ1-2 gives the full variable domain: KAGVTQTPRYLIKTRGQQVTLSCSPISGHRSVSWYQQTPGQGLQFLFEYFSETQRNKGNFPGRFSGRQFSNSRSEMNVSTLELGDSALYLCASSLLPFLIGEDYGYTFGSGTRLTVV.

J is TRBJ2-2 and V is TRBV4-1; a possible D gene is TRBD1 (5 bases). Germline CDR1 and CDR2: MGHRA and YSYEKL. Trimming cost V 0 bases and J 4 bases, with 15 bases left between them. The CDR3 has 17 residues. CDR3 protein: CASSQDRGRASTGELFF. Written as DNA, the CDR3 is TGCGCCAGCAGCCAAGATCGAGGCAGGGCCAGCACCGGGGAGCTGTTTTTT.

The chain carries TRBV3-1 (or the pseudogene TRBV3-2) and TRBJ2-5, with 8 nucleotides matching TRBD2. V shed 0 bases and J 2 bases; nucleotides not matched to a gene: 8. Germline CDR1 reads LGHDT; CDR2 reads YNNKEL (reference sequence). CDR3 length: 17 residues. The CDR3 protein is CASSQEEKLAVQETQYF. The CDR3 nucleotides are TGTGCCAGCAGCCAAGAGGAAAAACTAGCGGTACAAGAGACCCAGTACTTC.

DNA for the CDR3: TGTGCCAGCAGCCAAATGGGGGGGCCTGGCTATGGCTACACCTTC. This gives the protein CASSQMGGPGYGYTF. The V call is TRBV3-1 (or the pseudogene TRBV3-2), the J call TRBJ1-2; possibly TRBD1 for D (6 bases). Germline-derived CDR1 and CDR2 are LGHDT and YNNKEL (reference sequence). This CDR3 region has 15 residues. V shed 2 bases and J shed 4 bases, with 14 bases lying between them.

This chain uses TRBV28 with TRBJ2-5; TRBD1 might be the D (6 bases). The CDR3 length is 16 residues. Germline-derived CDR1 and CDR2 are MDHEN and SYDVKM. The V end lost 3 bases, the J end lost 1 base, and 15 bases lay between the germline ends. CDR3 protein: CASSLETGMGQETQYF. CDR3 nucleotide sequence: TGTGCCAGCAGTTTGGAAACAGGGATGGGCCAAGAGACCCAGTACTTC.

This chain uses TRBV15 with TRBJ2-1, with 7 nucleotides matching TRBD1. Germline values: CDR1 LNHNV, CDR2 YYDKDF (reference sequence). The ends lost 0 bases at V and 8 bases at J; junction bases unmatched: 4. The CDR3 consists of 14 residues. The CDR3 is CATSRDIGGDEQFF. CDR3 nucleotides: TGTGCCACCAGCAGAGATATAGGGGGCGATGAGCAGTTCTTC. The whole variable domain, filled in from reference TRBV15 and TRBJ2-1, reads DAMVIQNPRYQVTQFGKPVTLSCSQTLNHNVMYWYQQKSSQAPKLLFHYYDKDFNNEADTPDNFQSRRPNTSFCFLDIRSPGLGDTAMYLCATSRDIGGDEQFFGPGTRLTVL.

This chain joins TRBV9 and TRBJ1-4; TRBD1 might be the D (5 bases). V lost 4 bases and J lost 11, with 18 bases in between. The CDR3 sequence is 14 residues long. The germline V gene has CDR1 SGDLS and CDR2 YYNGEE. CDR3 DNA sequence: TGTGCCAGCAGCCCCCGGGACGGGGGAGGGAAACTGTTTTTT. The encoded protein is CASSPRDGGGKLFF.

The rearrangement uses TRBV19 and TRBJ2-5; D perhaps matches TRBD2 (6 bases). Deletions cut 5 bases from V and 5 bases from J, with 21 bases between. CDR1 and CDR2 (germline): LNHDA, SQIVND (reference sequence). The CDR3 is 16 residues long. This CDR3 reads CASSVGTLDVLETQYF. The CDR3 DNA sequence: TGTGCCAGTAGTGTCGGGACTCTCGATGTTTTGGAGACCCAGTACTTC. The full variable domain, completed using reference TRBV19 and TRBJ2-5, is DGGITQSPKYLFRKEGQNVTLSCEQNLNHDAMYWYRQDPGQGLRLIYYSQIVNDFQKGDIAEGYSVSREKKESFPLTVTSAQKNPTAFYLCASSVGTLDVLETQYFGPGTRLLVL.

The chain has TRBV11-1 and TRBJ1-1; D perhaps matches TRBD1 (6 bases). Germline V CDR1 and CDR2: SGHAT, FQDESV (reference sequence). Trimming left V 6 bases short and J 1 base short, with 15 bases between. CDR3 size: 15 residues. In nucleotides, the CDR3 is TGTGCCAGCAGAACTAACAGGGAACCGAACACTGAAGCTTTCTTT. Amino acids: CASRTNREPNTEAFF. Using reference TRBV11-1 and TRBJ1-1 for the parts outside the CDR3, the full variable domain is EAEVAQSPRYKITEKSQAVAFWCDPISGHATLYWYRQILGQGPELLVQFQDESVVDDSQLPKDRFSAERLKGVDSTLKIQPAELGDSAMYLCASRTNREPNTEAFFGQGTRLTVV.

The V gene is TRBV19, the J gene TRBJ1-1; D is uncertain. There are 14 residues in the CDR3. Germline V gene sequence: CDR1 LNHDA, CDR2 SQIVND (reference sequence). Trimming removed 7 bases from V and 0 bases from J, with 12 bases in between. CDR3 residues: CASNVRGMNTEAFF. As DNA, the CDR3 is TGTGCCAGTAATGTGCGGGGAATGAACACTGAAGCTTTCTTT.

This sequence joins TRBV20-1 and TRBJ2-7, with TRBD1 matching 8 bases. The CDR3 extends over 14 amino acids. Germline lookup yields CDR1 DFQATT and CDR2 SNEGSKA (reference sequence). The trim removed 3 bases at V and 3 bases at J, leaving 7 bases unmatched. CDR3 sequence reads: CSASMGTGLYEQYF. The CDR3 DNA sequence: TGCAGTGCTAGTATGGGGACAGGACTCTACGAGCAGTACTTC.

This chain links TRBV6-5 with TRBJ2-7; D might be TRBD1 (6 bases). The V gene's germline CDR1 is MNHEY and CDR2 SVGAGI. This CDR3 has 13 residues. Trimming removed 6 bases from V and 2 bases from J, with 11 bases in between. CDR3 region: CASRTGTTYEQYF. CDR3 nucleotide sequence: TGTGCCAGCAGAACCGGGACAACCTACGAGCAGTACTTC.

This chain joins TRBV11-2 and TRBJ1-1; D is unresolved. V lost 0 bases, J lost 3 bases, and 14 bases lay in between. Germline V gene sequence: CDR1 SGHAT, CDR2 FQNNGV. The CDR3 sequence is 16 residues long. In DNA, the CDR3 is TGTGCCAGCAGCTTAGAAGATCAGGTGGCCTACACTGAAGCTTTCTTT. Amino acid sequence: CASSLEDQVAYTEAFF.

The count of this clone is one. The rearrangement links TRBV6-5 to TRBJ2-6, with D unresolved. V gave up 5 bases and J gave up 0 bases, with 8 bases separating them. CDR1 MNHEY and CDR2 SVGAGI come from the germline V gene. This CDR3 spans 15 amino acids. This chain's CDR3 is CASSRLLSGANVLTF. Written as DNA, the CDR3 is TGTGCCAGCAGTCGACTCCTCTCTGGGGCCAACGTCCTGACTTTC.

The V gene is TRBV6-1, the J gene TRBJ1-4; tentative D call: TRBD1 (5 bases). The V and J ends lost 0 bases and 0 bases respectively, with 14 bases between them. Germline V gene sequence: CDR1 MNHNS, CDR2 SASEGT. The CDR3 sequence is 18 residues long. This CDR3 is CASSEAAGPIATNEKLFF. The CDR3 DNA reads TGTGCCAGCAGTGAAGCCGCGGGACCCATTGCAACTAATGAAAAACTGTTTTTT.

J is TRBJ1-4 and V is TRBV2; D unclear. V was clipped by 2 bases and J by 6 bases, with 10 bases between them. Germline CDR1 SNHLY, CDR2 FYNNEI. The CDR3 extends over 14 amino acids. The CDR3 loop is CASSEFRSDEKLFF. The CDR3, as DNA: TGTGCCAGCAGTGAATTCAGGTCCGATGAAAAACTGTTTTTT.

The rearrangement joins TRBV3-1 (or the pseudogene TRBV3-2) to TRBJ2-7; TRBD1 might be the D (6 bases). Trimming pared 1 base from V and 0 bases from J, leaving 13 bases between. This CDR3 is built from 16 residues. Germline CDR1 reads LGHDT; CDR2 reads YNNKEL (reference sequence). CDR3 region: CASSQGVGGASYEQYF. The CDR3 nucleotides read TGTGCCAGCAGCCAAGGAGTAGGGGGAGCCTCCTACGAGCAGTACTTC.

J is TRBJ2-7 and V is TRBV2; 11 bases agree with TRBD2. CDR1 and CDR2 from the germline V gene are SNHLY and FYNNEI. The CDR3 consists of 15 residues. V lost 6 bases to trimming and J lost 3 bases; unmatched junction nucleotides: 7. CDR3: CASRATSGGFYEQYF. The CDR3 coding sequence is TGTGCCAGCAGAGCTACTAGCGGGGGATTCTACGAGCAGTACTTC.

The chain joins TRBV6-1 to TRBJ2-5; 7 nucleotides agree with TRBD2. The V segment lost 4 bases and the J segment 5 bases; nucleotides outside the gene matches: 19. The CDR3 contains 18 residues. Germline loops: CDR1 MNHNS, CDR2 SASEGT. As DNA, the CDR3 is TGTGCCAGCAGTGGGAAGGAGGGAGGGTCCTTATTATGGGAGACCCAGTACTTC. Residues: CASSGKEGGSLLWETQYF.